This T cell receptor beta chain was documented in a study of prognosis after radiotherapy for stage I lung cancer. As for the study in general: In some eleven patients the tumors were adenocarcinoma, and in several they were squamous cell carcinoma. Study results and caveats: Divergent TRBV and TRBJ gene usage has reportedly been observed between patients with and without metastases.

Concerning this clonotype: Its antigen remains unidentified. Relative to the germline gene, one junction end is altered; a read error may explain this.

Multiplex PCR in two rounds served to amplify TCR beta CDR3 from genomic DNA. Each TRBV and TRBJ gene had its own primer in the first PCR round. TCRdb passed the multiplex PCR reads through MiXCR, listing each CDR3 protein once. Among 13,000 or so distinct CDR3 sequences listed, roughly 50% were seen once. CDR1 and CDR2 (germline): DFQATT, SNEGSKA (reference sequence). This CDR3 has 18 amino acids. Specimen: PBMCs, collected before or after stereotactic body radiation therapy (not recorded which). This sequence joins TRBV20-1 and TRBJ2-6; tentatively, D is TRBD1 (6 bases). The sequence came from a donor aged 50 or older with non-small cell lung cancer. The CDR3 DNA reads TGCAGTGCTAGAGGCCTGAAGAAGGGGGTGGACGGGGCAAACGTCCTGACTTTC. Protein sequence: CSARGLKKGVDGANVLTF.